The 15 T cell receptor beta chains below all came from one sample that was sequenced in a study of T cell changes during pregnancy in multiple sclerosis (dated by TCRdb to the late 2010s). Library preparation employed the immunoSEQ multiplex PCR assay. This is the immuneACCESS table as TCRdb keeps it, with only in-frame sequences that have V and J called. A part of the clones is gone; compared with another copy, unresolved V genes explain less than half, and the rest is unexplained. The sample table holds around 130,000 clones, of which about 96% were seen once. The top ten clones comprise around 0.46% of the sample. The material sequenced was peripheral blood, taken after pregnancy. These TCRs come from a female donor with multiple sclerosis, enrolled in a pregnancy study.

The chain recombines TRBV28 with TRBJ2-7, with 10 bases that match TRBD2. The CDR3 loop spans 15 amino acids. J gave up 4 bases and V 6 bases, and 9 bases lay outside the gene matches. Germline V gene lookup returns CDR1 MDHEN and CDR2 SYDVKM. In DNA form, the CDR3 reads TGTGCCAGCAGGCTTGAAGCGGGAGGGCCTTACGAGCAGTACTTC. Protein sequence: CASRLEAGGPYEQYF.

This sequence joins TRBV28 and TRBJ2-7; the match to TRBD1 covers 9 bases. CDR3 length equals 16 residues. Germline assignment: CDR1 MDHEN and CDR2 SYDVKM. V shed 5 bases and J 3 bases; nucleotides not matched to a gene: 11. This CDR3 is CASSETGGLVLYEQYF. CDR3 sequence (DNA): TGTGCCAGCAGTGAAACAGGGGGCTTGGTTCTCTACGAGCAGTACTTC.

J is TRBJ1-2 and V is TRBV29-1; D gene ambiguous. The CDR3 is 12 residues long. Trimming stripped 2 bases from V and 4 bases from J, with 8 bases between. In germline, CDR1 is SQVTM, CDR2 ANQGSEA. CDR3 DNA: TGCAGCGTTGAACCCAGGTTCTATGGCTACACCTTC. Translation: CSVEPRFYGYTF.

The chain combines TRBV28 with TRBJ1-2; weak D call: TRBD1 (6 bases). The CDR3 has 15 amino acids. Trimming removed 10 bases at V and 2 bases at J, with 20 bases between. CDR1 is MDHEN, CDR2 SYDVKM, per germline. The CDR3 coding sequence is TGTGCCACCTACTATTCGTGGGGGCGCAACTATGGCTACACCTTC. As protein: CATYYSWGRNYGYTF.

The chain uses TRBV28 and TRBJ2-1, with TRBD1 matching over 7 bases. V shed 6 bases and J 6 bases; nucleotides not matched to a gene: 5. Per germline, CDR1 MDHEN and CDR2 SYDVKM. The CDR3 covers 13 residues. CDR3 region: CASRTTGANEQFF. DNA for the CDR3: TGTGCCAGCAGGACTACAGGGGCCAATGAGCAGTTCTTC.

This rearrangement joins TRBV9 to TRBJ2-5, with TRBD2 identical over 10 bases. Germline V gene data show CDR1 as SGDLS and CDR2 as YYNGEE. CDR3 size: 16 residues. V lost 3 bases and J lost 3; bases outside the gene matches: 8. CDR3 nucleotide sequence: TGTGCCAGCAGCGGAGGATCACTAGCGGGAAAAGAGACCCAGTACTTC. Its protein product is CASSGGSLAGKETQYF. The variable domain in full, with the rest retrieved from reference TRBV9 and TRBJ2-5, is DSGVTQTPKHLITATGQRVTLRCSPRSGDLSVYWYQQSLDQGLQFLIQYYNGEERAKGNILERFSAQQFPDLHSELNLSSLELGDSALYFCASSGGSLAGKETQYFGPGTRLLVL.

The CDR3 DNA reads TGTGCCTGGAGACAGGGGCACAGCACAGATACGCAGTATTTT. Translation gives CAWRQGHSTDTQYF. The V gene is TRBV30, the J gene TRBJ2-3; 7 bases agree with TRBD1. V was clipped by 3 bases and J by 0 bases; unmatched bases: 3. The germline V gene encodes CDR1 GTSNPN and CDR2 SVGIG (reference sequence). The CDR3 covers 14 residues. Supplemented by reference TRBV30 and TRBJ2-3, the full variable domain reads SQTIHQWPATLVQPVGSPLSLECTVEGTSNPNLYWYRQAAGRGLQLLFYSVGIGQISSEVPQNLSASRPQDRQFILSSKKLLLSDSGFYLCAWRQGHSTDTQYFGPGTRLTVL.

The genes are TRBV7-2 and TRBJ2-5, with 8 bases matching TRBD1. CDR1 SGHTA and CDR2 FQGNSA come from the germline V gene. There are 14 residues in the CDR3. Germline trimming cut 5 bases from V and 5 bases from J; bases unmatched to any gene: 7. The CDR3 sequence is CASSAQGARETQYF. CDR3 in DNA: TGTGCCAGCAGCGCCCAGGGGGCTCGGGAGACCCAGTACTTC.

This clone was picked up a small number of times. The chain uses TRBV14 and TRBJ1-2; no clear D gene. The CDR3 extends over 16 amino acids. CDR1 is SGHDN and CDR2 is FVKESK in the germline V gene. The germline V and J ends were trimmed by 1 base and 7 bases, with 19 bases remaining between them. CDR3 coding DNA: TGTGCCAGCAGCCAAGCGCGGTGGGGAGATTGGTCTGGCTACACCTTC. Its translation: CASSQARWGDWSGYTF.

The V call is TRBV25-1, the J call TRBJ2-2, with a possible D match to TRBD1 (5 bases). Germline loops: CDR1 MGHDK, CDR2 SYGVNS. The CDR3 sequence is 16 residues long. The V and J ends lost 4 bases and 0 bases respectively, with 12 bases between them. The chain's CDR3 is CASSVRVTANTGELFF. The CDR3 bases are TGTGCCAGCAGTGTCAGGGTCACTGCGAACACCGGGGAGCTGTTTTTT.

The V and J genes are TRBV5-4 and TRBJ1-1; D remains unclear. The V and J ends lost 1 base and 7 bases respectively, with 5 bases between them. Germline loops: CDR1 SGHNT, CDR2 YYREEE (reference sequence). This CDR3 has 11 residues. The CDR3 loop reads CASSLYGEAFF. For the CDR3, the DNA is TGTGCCAGCAGCTTGTACGGTGAAGCTTTCTTT.

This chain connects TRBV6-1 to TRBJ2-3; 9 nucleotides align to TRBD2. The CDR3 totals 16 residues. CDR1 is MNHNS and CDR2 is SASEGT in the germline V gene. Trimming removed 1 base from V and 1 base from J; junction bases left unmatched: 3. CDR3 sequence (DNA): TGTGCCAGCAGTGAAGGCGTAGCGGGAGGCACAGATACGCAGTATTTT. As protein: CASSEGVAGGTDTQYF.

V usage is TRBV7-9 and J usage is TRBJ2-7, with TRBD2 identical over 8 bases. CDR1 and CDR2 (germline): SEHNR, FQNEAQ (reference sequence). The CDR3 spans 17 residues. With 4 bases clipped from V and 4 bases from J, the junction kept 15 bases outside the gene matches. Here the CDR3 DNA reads TGTGCCAGCAGCTCCCCTGATAGCGGGAAGGGGCCATACGAGCAGTACTTC. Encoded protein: CASSSPDSGKGPYEQYF. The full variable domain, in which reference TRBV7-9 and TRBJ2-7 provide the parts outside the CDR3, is DTGVSQNPRHKITKRGQNVTFRCDPISEHNRLYWYRQTLGQGPEFLTYFQNEAQLEKSRLLSDRFSAERPKGSFSTLEIQRTEQGDSAMYLCASSSPDSGKGPYEQYFGPGTRLTVT.

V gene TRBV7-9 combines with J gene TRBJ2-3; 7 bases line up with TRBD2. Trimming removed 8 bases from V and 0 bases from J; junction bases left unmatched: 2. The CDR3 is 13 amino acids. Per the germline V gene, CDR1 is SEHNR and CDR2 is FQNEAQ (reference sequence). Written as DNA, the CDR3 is TGTGCCAGCCTAGCGGAAAGCACAGATACGCAGTATTTT. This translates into CASLAESTDTQYF.

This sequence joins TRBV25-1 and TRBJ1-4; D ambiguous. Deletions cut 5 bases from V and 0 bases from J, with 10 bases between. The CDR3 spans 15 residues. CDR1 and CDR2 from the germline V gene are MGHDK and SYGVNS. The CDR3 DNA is TGTGCCAGCAGTAATTGGGCCGCAACTAATGAAAAACTGTTTTTT. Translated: CASSNWAATNEKLFF.